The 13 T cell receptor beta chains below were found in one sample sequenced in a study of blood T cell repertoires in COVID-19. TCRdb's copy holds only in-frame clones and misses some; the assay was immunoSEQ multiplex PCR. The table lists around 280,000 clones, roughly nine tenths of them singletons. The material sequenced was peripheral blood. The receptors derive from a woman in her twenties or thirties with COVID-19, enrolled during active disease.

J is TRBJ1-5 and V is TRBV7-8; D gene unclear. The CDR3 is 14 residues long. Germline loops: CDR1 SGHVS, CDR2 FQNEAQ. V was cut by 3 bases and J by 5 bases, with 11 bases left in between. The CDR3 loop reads CASSFGEGDQPQHF. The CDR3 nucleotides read TGTGCCAGCAGCTTTGGGGAGGGTGATCAGCCCCAGCATTTT.

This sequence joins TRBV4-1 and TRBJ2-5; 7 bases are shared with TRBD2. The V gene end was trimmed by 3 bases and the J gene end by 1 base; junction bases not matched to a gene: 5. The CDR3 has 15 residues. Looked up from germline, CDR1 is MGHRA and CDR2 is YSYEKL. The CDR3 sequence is CASSQLLAFQETQYF. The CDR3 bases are TGCGCCAGCAGCCAGTTACTAGCGTTCCAAGAGACCCAGTACTTC.

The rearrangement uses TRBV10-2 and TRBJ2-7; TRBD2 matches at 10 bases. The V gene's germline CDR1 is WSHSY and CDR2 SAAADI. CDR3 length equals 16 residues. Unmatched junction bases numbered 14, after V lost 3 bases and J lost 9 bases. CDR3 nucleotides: TGCGCCAGCAGTGAATATTTGGCTAGCGGGGGTCAGGGGCAGTACTTC. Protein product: CASSEYLASGGQGQYF.

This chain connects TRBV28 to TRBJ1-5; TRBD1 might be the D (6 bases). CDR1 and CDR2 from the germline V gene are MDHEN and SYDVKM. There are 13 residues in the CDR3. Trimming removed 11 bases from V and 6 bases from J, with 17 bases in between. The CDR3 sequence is CASQPGVSQPQHF. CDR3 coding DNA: TGTGCCTCACAGCCAGGGGTGAGTCAGCCCCAGCATTTT.

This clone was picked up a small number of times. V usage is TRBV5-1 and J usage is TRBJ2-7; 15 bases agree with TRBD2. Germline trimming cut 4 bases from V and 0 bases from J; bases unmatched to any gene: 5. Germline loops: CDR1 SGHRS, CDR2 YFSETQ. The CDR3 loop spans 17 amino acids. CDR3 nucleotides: TGCGCCAGCAGCGTGGGACTAGCGGGGGGAATCTCCTACGAGCAGTACTTC. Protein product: CASSVGLAGGISYEQYF.

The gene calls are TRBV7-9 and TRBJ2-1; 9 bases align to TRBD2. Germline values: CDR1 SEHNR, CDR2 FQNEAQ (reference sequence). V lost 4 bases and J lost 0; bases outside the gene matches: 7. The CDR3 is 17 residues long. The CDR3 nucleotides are TGTGCCAGCAGCTCCACTAGCGGGCCAAGCTCCTACAATGAGCAGTTCTTC. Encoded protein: CASSSTSGPSSYNEQFF.

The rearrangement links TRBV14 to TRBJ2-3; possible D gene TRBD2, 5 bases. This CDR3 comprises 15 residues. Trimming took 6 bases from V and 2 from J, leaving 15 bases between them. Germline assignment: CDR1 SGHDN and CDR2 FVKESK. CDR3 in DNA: TGTGCCAGCAGTCCGTGGGCGGGCCCCACAGATACGCAGTATTTT. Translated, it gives CASSPWAGPTDTQYF.

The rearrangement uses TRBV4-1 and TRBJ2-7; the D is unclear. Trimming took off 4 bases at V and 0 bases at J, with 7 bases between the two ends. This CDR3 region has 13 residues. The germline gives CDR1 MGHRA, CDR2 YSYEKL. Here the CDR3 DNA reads TGCGCCAGCAGCCTGGGCCTCTCCTACGAGCAGTACTTC. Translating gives CASSLGLSYEQYF.

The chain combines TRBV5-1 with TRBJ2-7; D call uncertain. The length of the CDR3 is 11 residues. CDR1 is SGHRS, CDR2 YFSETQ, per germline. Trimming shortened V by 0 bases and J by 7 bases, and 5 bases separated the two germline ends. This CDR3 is CASSLAGEQYF. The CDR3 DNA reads TGCGCCAGCAGCTTGGCGGGTGAGCAGTACTTC.

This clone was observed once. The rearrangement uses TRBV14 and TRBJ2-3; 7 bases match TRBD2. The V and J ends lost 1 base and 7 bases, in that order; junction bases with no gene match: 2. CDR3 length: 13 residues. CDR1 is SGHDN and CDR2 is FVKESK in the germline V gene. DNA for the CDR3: TGTGCCAGCAGCCAAGCGGGGGGAAATACGCAGTATTTT. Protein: CASSQAGGNTQYF.

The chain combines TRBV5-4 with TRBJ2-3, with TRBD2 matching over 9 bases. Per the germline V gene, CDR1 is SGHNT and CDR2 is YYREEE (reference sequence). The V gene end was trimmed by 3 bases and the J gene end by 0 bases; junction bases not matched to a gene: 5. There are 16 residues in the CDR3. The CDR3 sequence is CASSSASGKSTDTQYF. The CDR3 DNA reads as TGTGCCAGCAGCTCTGCTAGCGGGAAAAGCACAGATACGCAGTATTTT.

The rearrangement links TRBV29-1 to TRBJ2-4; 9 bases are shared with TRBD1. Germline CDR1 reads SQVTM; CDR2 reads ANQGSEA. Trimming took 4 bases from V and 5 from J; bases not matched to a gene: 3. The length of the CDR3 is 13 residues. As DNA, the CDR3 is TGCAGCGTTGCCCGGACAGGGGAAAACATTCAGTACTTC. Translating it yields CSVARTGENIQYF.

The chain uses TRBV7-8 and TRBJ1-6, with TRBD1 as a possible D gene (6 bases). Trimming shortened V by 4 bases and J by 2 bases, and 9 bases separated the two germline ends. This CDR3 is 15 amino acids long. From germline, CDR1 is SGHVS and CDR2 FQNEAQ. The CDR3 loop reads CASSWTETYNSPLHF. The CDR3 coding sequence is TGTGCCAGCAGCTGGACAGAGACCTATAATTCACCCCTCCACTTT.